Shown below are 11 T cell receptor beta chains from a single sample sequenced in a study of cytomegalovirus exposure and HLA in healthy donors. The PCR had 60 Vbeta and 13 Jbeta primers. TCRdb's table, derived via immunoSEQ multiplex PCR, lists solely in-frame clones and lacks some. Of 80,000 to 100,000 clones listed, 79% are singletons. Sequencing input: PBMCs. These receptors were taken from a male donor in good health and CMV-seropositive.

This rearrangement joins TRBV27 to TRBJ1-6; D is possibly TRBD1 (5 bases). Trimming removed 2 bases from V and 4 bases from J, with 15 bases in between. Germline values: CDR1 MNHEY, CDR2 SMNVEV (reference sequence). The CDR3 has 17 residues. The CDR3 loop reads CASSLINPGAYNSPLHF. CDR3 nucleotides: TGTGCCAGCAGTTTAATCAATCCTGGGGCTTATAATTCACCCCTCCACTTT.

This clone was seen only a few times. The CDR3 region is CAISERGTTEAFF. CDR3 nucleotides: TGTGCCATCAGTGAAAGGGGGACCACTGAAGCTTTCTTT. The V call is TRBV10-3, the J call TRBJ1-1, with D tentatively TRBD1 (6 bases). There are 13 residues in the CDR3. Between the trimmed V and J ends, which lost 3 bases and 4 bases, there was a span of 9 bases. Germline V gene lookup returns CDR1 ENHRY and CDR2 SYGVKD.

V and J are TRBV7-2 and TRBJ2-3; D gene ambiguous. The germline V and J ends were trimmed by 2 bases and 5 bases, with 5 bases remaining between them. The CDR3 extends over 12 amino acids. The germline V gene has CDR1 SGHTA and CDR2 FQGNSA. The CDR3 region has the DNA TGTGCCAGCAGCTTATTTATAGATACGCAGTATTTT. It is translated as CASSLFIDTQYF.

The chain carries TRBV7-2 and TRBJ2-3; the D is unclear. The ends were cut back, 4 bases at V and 5 bases at J, with 19 bases in the middle. CDR1 and CDR2 (germline): SGHTA, FQGNSA. This CDR3 has 16 residues. Here the CDR3 reads CASSYSLEVPIDTQYF. The CDR3 DNA follows: TGTGCCAGCAGCTACTCCCTCGAGGTCCCAATAGATACGCAGTATTTT.

The chain joins TRBV6-6 to TRBJ1-3; 10 positions agree with TRBD1. Germline CDR1 and CDR2: MNHNY and SVGAGI (reference sequence). This CDR3 is 14 amino acids long. Losses at the gene ends were 8 bases for V and 2 bases for J; bases not matched to a gene: 3. The CDR3 coding sequence is TGTGCCAGCGGACAGGGGGGAACTGGAAACACCATATATTTT. The encoded protein is CASGQGGTGNTIYF.

This clone was counted between two and nine times. The rearrangement joins TRBV6-1 to TRBJ1-4; TRBD1 aligns across 8 bases. Germline-derived CDR1 and CDR2 are MNHNS and SASEGT. The CDR3 runs 14 residues. The V and J ends lost 6 bases and 7 bases, in that order; junction bases with no gene match: 7. The CDR3 here is CASRKTGAGEKLFF. The CDR3 region has the DNA TGTGCCAGCAGGAAGACAGGGGCGGGTGAAAAACTGTTTTTT.

This sequence joins TRBV7-3 and TRBJ2-5, with TRBD2 as a possible D gene (6 bases). Trimming cost V 2 bases and J 2 bases, with 15 bases left between them. Germline V CDR1 and CDR2: SGHTA, FQGTGA. The CDR3 extends over 16 amino acids. The CDR3 bases are TGTGCCAGCAGCTTAGGGCTAGCGCGGGGTCAAGAGACCCAGTACTTC. This sequence encodes CASSLGLARGQETQYF.

This clone is a singleton in its sample. The chain carries TRBV5-1 and TRBJ2-1; possibly TRBD1 for D (7 bases). The CDR3 has 14 residues. Trimming pared 6 bases from V and 3 bases from J, leaving 13 bases between. CDR1 SGHRS and CDR2 YFSETQ come from the germline V gene. CDR3 nucleotides: TGCGCCAGCAATATCCAGGGGGGCTACAATGAGCAGTTCTTC. Its translation is CASNIQGGYNEQFF.

The chain carries TRBV5-6 and TRBJ1-1; maybe TRBD1 (5 bases). V lost 4 bases, J lost 0 bases, and 13 bases lay in between. The germline gives CDR1 SGHDT, CDR2 YYEEEE. The CDR3 is 15 residues long. The CDR3 loop is CASSPVGVMNTEAFF. For the CDR3, the DNA is TGTGCCAGCAGCCCAGTAGGGGTGATGAACACTGAAGCTTTCTTT.

V is TRBV4-1 and J is TRBJ1-4, with D possibly TRBD1 on 6 matching bases. Trimming took 1 base from V and 7 from J, leaving 13 bases between them. In germline, CDR1 is MGHRA, CDR2 YSYEKL. The CDR3 consists of 15 residues. The CDR3 here is CASSQVGTGLEKLFF. In DNA, the CDR3 is TGCGCCAGCAGCCAAGTGGGTACAGGGCTTGAAAAACTGTTTTTT.

This chain connects TRBV11-3 to TRBJ2-6; a weak D match, TRBD1 (6 bases). The ends were cut back, 5 bases at V and 4 bases at J, with 18 bases in the middle. CDR1 is SGHNT and CDR2 is YENEEA in the germline V gene. The CDR3 extends over 17 amino acids. The CDR3 loop reads CASSHQTGRPGANVLTF. CDR3 sequence (DNA): TGTGCCAGCAGCCACCAGACAGGCAGGCCGGGGGCCAACGTCCTGACTTTC. Full variable domain (missing parts from reference TRBV11-3 and TRBJ2-6): EAGVVQSPRYKIIEKKQPVAFWCNPISGHNTLYWYLQNLGQGPELLIRYENEEAVDDSQLPKDRFSAERLKGVDSTLKIQPAELGDSAVYLCASSHQTGRPGANVLTFGAGSRLTVL.